Listed below are T cell receptor beta chains from one sample, sequenced in a study of blood T cell repertoires in COVID-19. Clones were sequenced by immunoSEQ multiplex PCR, and TCRdb holds only the in-frame ones, with some missing. The sample has under 450,000 clones, more than 75% seen once. The sequenced material came from PBMCs or T cells enriched from blood (not recorded which). The receptors were gathered from a man aged 25 to 40 who had recovered from COVID-19. CDR3s include the opening cysteine and the closing phenylalanine or tryptophan. The D gene is left open where the match is weak. A clone size is listed for some rows: how often the clone was seen (once, few, many), or a class if it is expanded.

j_gene: TRBJ2-7; d_gene: .; abundance: .; v_gene: TRBV6-5; CDR3nt: TGTGCCACCTTGAGTGGCAGGGGCTACGAGCAGTACTTC; CDR3aa: CATLSGRGYEQYF
j_gene: TRBJ2-3; d_gene: .; abundance: once; v_gene: TRBV7-8; CDR3nt: TGTGCCAGCAGCCCGCTTTCGGGCACAGATACGCAGTATTTT; CDR3aa: CASSPLSGTDTQYF
j_gene: TRBJ1-1; d_gene: .; abundance: .; v_gene: TRBV6-5; CDR3nt: TGTGCCAGCAGTTCTTACAGGGTTCAAGAGGCTGAAGCTTTCTTT; CDR3aa: CASSSYRVQEAEAFF
j_gene: TRBJ2-3; d_gene: TRBD2; abundance: .; v_gene: TRBV9; CDR3nt: TGTGCCAGCGGCTTAGCGGGGGGGTCGGATACGCAGTATTTT; CDR3aa: CASGLAGGSDTQYF
j_gene: TRBJ1-1; d_gene: .; abundance: .; v_gene: TRBV18; CDR3nt: TGTGCCAGCTCAGTTCAGGATGAAGCTTTCTTT; CDR3aa: CASSVQDEAFF
j_gene: TRBJ1-4; d_gene: .; abundance: .; v_gene: TRBV5-1; CDR3nt: TGCGCCAGCAGCTTGTCCGGGAGCGATGAAAAACTGTTTTTT; CDR3aa: CASSLSGSDEKLFF
j_gene: TRBJ1-1; d_gene: TRBD1; abundance: .; v_gene: TRBV6-5; CDR3nt: TGTGCCAGCAGTCCCGGGACAGGGCGAGGCACTGAAGCTTTCTTT; CDR3aa: CASSPGTGRGTEAFF
j_gene: TRBJ1-1; d_gene: .; abundance: .; v_gene: TRBV9; CDR3nt: TGTGCCAGCAGCGTAGGGGGGCTAGGCACTGAAGCTTTCTTT; CDR3aa: CASSVGGLGTEAFF
j_gene: TRBJ2-7; d_gene: .; abundance: .; v_gene: TRBV5-4; CDR3nt: TGTGCCAGCAGCTTGGCTACAGGGTGGAAGGACGAGCAGTACTTC; CDR3aa: CASSLATGWKDEQYF
j_gene: TRBJ1-1; d_gene: .; abundance: .; v_gene: TRBV5-5; CDR3nt: TGTGCCAGCAGCTTGGGGCTTAATGCCTTCGAAGCTTTCTTT; CDR3aa: CASSLGLNAFEAFF
j_gene: TRBJ2-6; d_gene: TRBD1; abundance: .; v_gene: TRBV9; CDR3nt: TGTGCCAGCAGCGTACCATACAGGGGGACTTCTGGGGCCAACGTCCTGACTTTC; CDR3aa: CASSVPYRGTSGANVLTF
j_gene: TRBJ1-3; d_gene: TRBD1; abundance: few; v_gene: TRBV6-6; CDR3nt: TGTGCCAGCAGCCGAACAGGGGCCGGAAACACCATATATTTT; CDR3aa: CASSRTGAGNTIYF
j_gene: TRBJ2-7; d_gene: TRBD1; abundance: .; v_gene: TRBV4-1; CDR3nt: TGCGCCAGCAGCCAAGCCCCCACAGGGGAACTCCCTCTCGAGCAGTACTTC; CDR3aa: CASSQAPTGELPLEQYF
j_gene: TRBJ2-1; d_gene: .; abundance: .; v_gene: TRBV6-1; CDR3nt: TGTGCCAGCAGTGACCGGGAGTTTAGCGATGAGCAGTTCTTC; CDR3aa: CASSDREFSDEQFF
j_gene: TRBJ2-4; d_gene: TRBD2; abundance: .; v_gene: TRBV7-2; CDR3nt: TGTGCCAGCAGCCGGACTAGCGGGGGTGGGGGCATTCAGTACTTC; CDR3aa: CASSRTSGGGGIQYF
j_gene: TRBJ1-2; d_gene: .; abundance: .; v_gene: TRBV27; CDR3nt: TGTGCCAGCAGTCGAGAGGGCAGGACCTTAAATTATGGCTACACCTTC; CDR3aa: CASSREGRTLNYGYTF
j_gene: TRBJ1-5; d_gene: TRBD1; abundance: few; v_gene: TRBV7-8; CDR3nt: TGTGCCAGCAGCCGAGACAGGGGGGCATTGTCCCAGCATTTT; CDR3aa: CASSRDRGALSQHF
j_gene: TRBJ1-2; d_gene: .; abundance: once; v_gene: TRBV4-3; CDR3nt: TGCGCCAGCAGCCCTCAAACGGGAGGTGGGTATGGCTACACCTTC; CDR3aa: CASSPQTGGGYGYTF
j_gene: TRBJ1-2; d_gene: .; abundance: .; v_gene: TRBV19; CDR3nt: TGTGCCAGCCGACAGTCTAACTATGGCTACACCTTC; CDR3aa: CASRQSNYGYTF